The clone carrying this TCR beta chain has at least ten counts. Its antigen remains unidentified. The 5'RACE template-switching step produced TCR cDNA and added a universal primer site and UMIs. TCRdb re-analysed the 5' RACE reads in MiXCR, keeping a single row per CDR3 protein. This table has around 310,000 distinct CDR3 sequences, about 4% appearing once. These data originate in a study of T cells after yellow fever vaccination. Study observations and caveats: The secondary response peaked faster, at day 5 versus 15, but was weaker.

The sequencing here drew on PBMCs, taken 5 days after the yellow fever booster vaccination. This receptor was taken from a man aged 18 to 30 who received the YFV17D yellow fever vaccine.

CDR3: CASAASGNQETQYF. DNA for the CDR3: TGTGCCAGCGCGGCTAGCGGAAACCAAGAGACCCAGTACTTC. The chain employs TRBV12-3 or TRBV12-4 and TRBJ2-5, with 7 bases identical to TRBD2. Unmatched junction bases numbered 6, after V lost 8 bases and J lost 0 bases. CDR3 length: 14 residues.